The 23 T cell receptor beta chains below were found in one sample sequenced in a study of metastatic and nonmetastatic thyroid tumors. Among the patients, none had received any treatment before thyroid surgery. TCRdb used MiXCR to call clones anew from the PCR reads. Among some 10,000 clones listed, roughly 30% were seen once. Material: tumor tissue. Receptors were obtained from a female donor with papillary thyroid cancer or a benign thyroid nodule (not recorded which). Some clones in this sample may be carry-over from other donors' samples.

This clone has more than one count but fewer than ten. The CDR3 sequence: CASCSSGAGSTEAFF. As DNA, the CDR3 is TGTGCCAGCTGCTCCTCGGGGGCTGGGAGCACTGAAGCTTTCTTT. The chain is built from TRBV6-1 and TRBJ1-1, with a tentative D call TRBD1 (6 bases). The CDR3 sequence is 15 residues long. Trimming took off 8 bases at V and 4 bases at J, with 20 bases between the two ends. Germline CDR1 MNHNS, CDR2 SASEGT.

This clone was seen at least ten times. V is TRBV29-1 and J is TRBJ1-2, with D possibly TRBD1 on 6 matching bases. The CDR3 is 13 residues long. V shed 3 bases and J shed 2 bases, with 10 bases lying between them. The germline gives CDR1 SQVTM, CDR2 ANQGSEA. The CDR3 DNA reads TGCAGCGTTGACAGGGGAACAAACTATGGCTACACCTTC. The encoded protein is CSVDRGTNYGYTF.

This clone counts as medium-sized. V gene TRBV6-2 or TRBV6-3 combines with J gene TRBJ2-5; D possibly corresponds to TRBD1 (6 bases). The ends were cut back, 4 bases at V and 5 bases at J, with 11 bases in the middle. Germline values: CDR1 MNHEY, CDR2 SVGEGT. The CDR3 runs 13 residues. The CDR3 region is CASSLGTPETQYF. CDR3 coding DNA: TGTGCCAGCAGTTTGGGGACACCGGAGACCCAGTACTTC.

The CDR3 protein is CASSHIFGNTEAFF. CDR3 in DNA: TGCGCCAGCAGTCATATTTTCGGGAACACTGAAGCTTTCTTT. The genes are TRBV5-1 and TRBJ1-1; no clear D gene. In germline, CDR1 is SGHRS, CDR2 YFSETQ. The CDR3 loop spans 14 amino acids. Deletions cut 5 bases from V and 1 base from J, with 12 bases between.

The chain is built from TRBV5-1 and TRBJ2-3; D not resolved. The V gene lost 0 bases and the J gene lost 7 bases, with 9 bases spanning the gap. The CDR3 consists of 13 residues. Germline CDR1 is SGHRS and CDR2 is YFSETQ. The CDR3 protein is CASSLGLPNTQYF. The CDR3 DNA reads as TGCGCCAGCAGCTTGGGACTCCCAAATACGCAGTATTTT. Variable domain in full (rest from reference TRBV5-1 and TRBJ2-3): KAGVTQTPRYLIKTRGQQVTLSCSPISGHRSVSWYQQTPGQGLQFLFEYFSETQRNKGNFPGRFSGRQFSNSRSEMNVSTLELGDSALYLCASSLGLPNTQYFGPGTRLTVL.

The chain carries TRBV20-1 and TRBJ1-5; TRBD1 is a possible D gene (5 bases). Between the trimmed V and J ends, which lost 6 bases and 2 bases, there was a span of 14 bases. The CDR3 has 14 residues. Looked up from germline, CDR1 is DFQATT and CDR2 is SNEGSKA (reference sequence). CDR3 sequence: CSASNRDGNQPQHF. The CDR3, as DNA: TGCAGTGCCTCAAACCGGGACGGCAATCAGCCCCAGCATTTT.

In its sample, this clone ranks as medium-sized. The chain employs TRBV28 and TRBJ2-7, with 9 positions matching TRBD1. Per germline, CDR1 MDHEN and CDR2 SYDVKM. The CDR3 has 15 residues. With V trimmed by 2 bases and J by 1 base, 3 bases remained unmatched. The CDR3 DNA follows: TGTGCCAGCAGTTTACGCGGGACAGGGTCCTACGAGCAGTACTTC. As protein: CASSLRGTGSYEQYF.

This clone has at least ten counts. The rearrangement uses TRBV12-3 or TRBV12-4 and TRBJ2-5; 9 nucleotides agree with TRBD1. The CDR3 totals 16 residues. V was clipped by 0 bases and J by 1 base; unmatched bases: 3. CDR3 in amino acids: CASSLANRGPQETQYF. The CDR3 coding sequence is TGTGCCAGCAGTTTAGCTAACAGGGGGCCCCAAGAGACCCAGTACTTC.

V and J are TRBV7-6 and TRBJ1-2, with D hard to call. This CDR3 has 14 residues. The V and J ends lost 1 base and 8 bases respectively, with 14 bases between them. Per the germline V gene, CDR1 is SGHVS and CDR2 is FNYEAQ. Here the CDR3 DNA reads TGTGCCAGCAGCTTAGGTGGCGGCGCGGAAGGCTACACCTTC. Translating it yields CASSLGGGAEGYTF.

This chain joins TRBV28 and TRBJ1-1; D not certain. The V gene's germline CDR1 is MDHEN and CDR2 SYDVKM. The CDR3 has 10 residues. V dropped 8 bases and J dropped 11 bases, with 12 bases sitting between them. DNA of the CDR3: TGTGCCAGCTTAGGTCCGTCGGCTTTCTTT. This translates into CASLGPSAFF.

The table lists this clone with many counts. V usage is TRBV27 and J usage is TRBJ1-1; tentative D call: TRBD1 (5 bases). This CDR3 has 15 amino acids. Trimming took 5 bases from V and 1 from J, leaving 14 bases between them. CDR1 is MNHEY and CDR2 is SMNVEV in the germline V gene (reference sequence). The CDR3: CASSRLHTGNTEAFF. As DNA, the CDR3 is TGTGCCAGCAGTCGTCTCCACACAGGGAACACTGAAGCTTTCTTT.

By proportion, this clone is medium-sized. The chain carries TRBV12-3 or TRBV12-4 and TRBJ1-1, with TRBD1 matching over 10 bases. V lost 5 bases to trimming and J lost 4 bases; unmatched junction nucleotides: 4. The CDR3 extends over 14 amino acids. The CDR3 coding sequence is TGTGCCAGCAGTCCCGGGACAGGGGTCACTGAAGCTTTCTTT. Protein: CASSPGTGVTEAFF.

A few counts support this clone. The V gene is TRBV2, the J gene TRBJ2-2; 7 nucleotides match TRBD1. CDR3 length: 15 residues. V lost 8 bases to trimming and J lost 4 bases; unmatched junction nucleotides: 10. The germline V gene has CDR1 SNHLY and CDR2 FYNNEI. CDR3 protein: CASVRGAGGTGELFF. DNA for the CDR3: TGTGCCAGCGTACGAGGGGCAGGGGGCACCGGGGAGCTGTTTTTT.

By frequency in the sample, this clone is medium-sized. The chain carries TRBV5-1 and TRBJ1-2, with 10 bases lining up with TRBD1. This CDR3 comprises 14 residues. V dropped 3 bases and J dropped 3; count of bases not matched to a gene: 2. The V gene's germline CDR1 is SGHRS and CDR2 YFSETQ. CDR3 loop: CASSSGTGDYGYTF. The CDR3 coding sequence is TGCGCCAGCAGCTCTGGGACAGGGGACTATGGCTACACCTTC.

By frequency in the sample, this clone is medium-sized. The rearrangement uses TRBV6-5 and TRBJ2-7; TRBD1 agrees at 7 bases. CDR3 length equals 14 residues. CDR1 and CDR2 (germline): MNHEY, SVGAGI. J gave up 2 bases and V 0 bases, and 1 base lay outside the gene matches. The CDR3 loop reads CASSYSGQTYEQYF. The CDR3 DNA is TGTGCCAGCAGTTACTCGGGACAGACCTACGAGCAGTACTTC.

This clone appeared many times. The sample holds other DNA sequences that translate to the same CDR3. The chain combines TRBV24-1 with TRBJ1-5; D not certain. Trimming pared 3 bases from V and 5 bases from J, leaving 10 bases between. The CDR3 totals 14 residues. The germline gives CDR1 KGHDR, CDR2 SFDVKD. The DNA of the CDR3 is TGTGCCACCAGTGATGAGAACTGGGATCAGCCCCAGCATTTT. Its translation: CATSDENWDQPQHF.

The chain is built from TRBV5-4 and TRBJ1-2; 12 nucleotides agree with TRBD1. The CDR3 contains 14 residues. Germline CDR1 SGHNT, CDR2 YYREEE (reference sequence). Trimming cost V 6 bases and J 8 bases; bases outside gene matches: 8. CDR3 region: CASIPGQGASGYTF. Here the CDR3 DNA reads TGTGCCAGCATCCCGGGACAGGGGGCGAGCGGCTACACCTTC.

This clone has a handful of counts. The gene calls are TRBV19 and TRBJ1-4; D may be TRBD1 (6 bases). V dropped 4 bases and J dropped 6 bases, with 9 bases sitting between them. The germline V gene encodes CDR1 LNHDA and CDR2 SQIVND (reference sequence). The CDR3 length is 13 residues. The CDR3 sequence is CASSKDSDEKLFF. In nucleotides, the CDR3 is TGTGCCAGTAGTAAGGACAGTGATGAAAAACTGTTTTTT.

The CDR3 spells CASSSTKSSYEQYF. The CDR3 bases are TGTGCCAGCAGCTCGACGAAGAGCTCCTACGAGCAGTACTTC. This chain connects TRBV7-6 to TRBJ2-7; no clear D gene. Germline V gives CDR1 SGHVS, CDR2 FNYEAQ. V lost 4 bases and J 0 bases, leaving 10 bases between the germline ends. The CDR3 runs 14 residues. The variable domain in full, with the rest retrieved from reference TRBV7-6 and TRBJ2-7, is GAGVSQSPRYKVTKRGQDVALRCDPISGHVSLYWYRQALGQGPEFLTYFNYEAQQDKSGLPNDRFSAERPEGSISTLTIQRTEQRDSAMYRCASSSTKSSYEQYFGPGTRLTVT.

This clone was counted many times. The chain combines TRBV20-1 with TRBJ2-5, with 8 bases aligning to TRBD1. V lost 4 bases and J lost 5; bases outside the gene matches: 9. Germline CDR1 reads DFQATT; CDR2 reads SNEGSKA (reference sequence). This CDR3 has 14 residues. CDR3 DNA sequence: TGCAGTGCTACAGGGGGCGCTGGGAGGGAGACCCAGTACTTC. This translates into CSATGGAGRETQYF.

The V call is TRBV11-2, the J call TRBJ1-5; D is uncertain. V lost 5 bases to trimming and J lost 2 bases, with 19 bases between them. The germline V gene encodes CDR1 SGHAT and CDR2 FQNNGV. The CDR3 has 17 amino acids. This CDR3 is CASSRTPSRGGNQPQHF. In nucleotides, the CDR3 is TGTGCCAGCAGCAGAACCCCCTCACGGGGTGGCAATCAGCCCCAGCATTTT. Filled out from reference TRBV11-2 and TRBJ1-5, the complete variable domain reads EAGVAQSPRYKIIEKRQSVAFWCNPISGHATLYWYQQILGQGPKLLIQFQNNGVVDDSQLPKDRFSAERLKGVDSTLKIQPAKLEDSAVYLCASSRTPSRGGNQPQHFGDGTRLSIL.

This clone is medium-sized within its sample. V usage is TRBV28 and J usage is TRBJ1-2; D unclear. The CDR3 totals 12 residues. The V and J ends lost 5 bases and 3 bases respectively, with 7 bases between them. CDR1 and CDR2 (germline): MDHEN, SYDVKM. CDR3 sequence (DNA): TGTGCCAGCAGTCCTGAACACTATGGCTACACCTTC. Translated: CASSPEHYGYTF.

The J gene is TRBJ1-3, the V gene TRBV11-1, with D possibly matching TRBD1 (6 bases). The CDR3 covers 16 residues. The germline V gene encodes CDR1 SGHAT and CDR2 FQDESV (reference sequence). Trimming removed 3 bases at V and 4 bases at J, with 16 bases between. CDR3 sequence (DNA): TGTGCCAGCAGCTTGGACCGGGGGGCGCGGGGAAACACCATATATTTT. This sequence encodes CASSLDRGARGNTIYF. The entire variable domain, with the rest obtained from reference TRBV11-1 and TRBJ1-3, is as follows: EAEVAQSPRYKITEKSQAVAFWCDPISGHATLYWYRQILGQGPELLVQFQDESVVDDSQLPKDRFSAERLKGVDSTLKIQPAELGDSAMYLCASSLDRGARGNTIYFGEGSWLTVV.